This T cell receptor beta chain appears in the sequencing data of a study of CD8 T cells in Susac syndrome. Trimming removed 4 bases at V and 2 bases at J, with 11 bases between. Germline V lookup: CDR1 MGHRA, CDR2 YSYEKL. The CDR3 spans 15 residues. A quantity of roughly 0.5 to 1 ug RNA underwent reverse transcription using random hexamers. TCRdb used MiXCR to reprocess the immunoSEQ multiplex PCR reads, holding one entry per CDR3 protein. The sample includes roughly 130,000 distinct CDR3 sequences, 90% to 95% of them seen just once. This clonotype was obtained from a human donor with multiple sclerosis. Material: CD4+ T cells from PBMCs. This chain uses TRBV4-1 with TRBJ2-2; D might be TRBD1 (5 bases). The CDR3 coding sequence is TGCGCCAGCAGCCGACTCCAGGGTAACACCGGGGAGCTGTTTTTT. It codes for CASSRLQGNTGELFF.